This paragraph reports one TCR beta chain. Its antigen is currently not known. Per-base quality was not reported, and no clone a single base away is much larger than it. Per the germline V gene (reference sequence), MNHNY is the CDR1 and SVGAGI is the CDR2. V lost 4 bases and J lost 7 bases; the stretch between them is 14 bases long. From the cysteine up to the phenylalanine, the CDR3 has a length of 14 residues. Only the CDR3 portion is preserved as DNA: 42 bases, with reading frame beginning at the first base. The entire isolated RNA was reverse transcribed using the High Capacity cDNA Reverse Transcription Kit, and thus expressed TCRB transcripts were sequenced. Survey-depth immunoSEQ sequencing was performed on stem cell-like memory T cell samples, with an average of roughly 1 million total reads per sample. Sorted cells were lysed in RLT buffer and RNA was extracted with DNase-treated RNeasy Micro or Mini kits, depending on cell number. Each cell subset was processed separately to prevent cross-contamination, with patient and healthy donor samples processed together. Using the immunoSEQ multiplex PCR, TCRB sequences were amplified from cDNA into 87-bp fragments spanning the CDR3 region. Sequencing of the amplicons was performed on the Illumina HiSeq platform. The paper's data handling went like this. PCR bias was corrected computationally using synthetic template baselines, and reads within Hamming distance 2 were collapsed, with unmergeable singletons discarded. Reads were aligned against IMGT so that V, D and J genes, CDR3 length and insertions or deletions at six rearrangement sites could be assigned. Clonotype counts were normalized to sorted cell number within each subset before computing true diversity and Gini coefficients with the tcR R package. The overlap coefficient, calculated on TCRB nucleotide sequences, was used to quantify repertoire sharing. This is the immuneACCESS table as TCRdb keeps it, with only in-frame sequences that have V and J called. A part of the clones is gone; compared with another copy, unresolved V genes explain less than half, and the rest is unexplained. The V and J calls and clone size were taken over from that table, and D and trimming were inferred from the DNA. The sample data list about 23,000 clones, and more than 45% of these were observed just once. The biggest ten clones account for 0.37% of the sample.

This record comes from a study of beta chain features in type 1 diabetes (dated by TCRdb to the late 2010s). For the study in its entirety: Patients and healthy donors did not differ in mean age, gender distribution, total cell number or subset yield. A total of under 120,000,000 sorted cells were examined across all samples, and RNA yield correlated strongly with the number of cells per subset. The study compared the TCRB repertoires of sorted circulating CD4+ T cell subsets in recently diagnosed type 1 diabetes patients with those in matched healthy donors. Regulatory and stem cell-like memory subsets were isolated from only 8 patients and about eight healthy donors, whereas naive and central memory subsets came from all 30 or so donors. Overall study outcomes, separate from this receptor: In all four CD4+ subsets, TCRB CDR3 length was moderately but significantly shorter in type 1 diabetes patients. Because cDNA was sequenced instead of genomic DNA, activated cells with high expression could be over-represented, although the groups did not differ in activation or CD3 levels. Patients with type 1 diabetes made fewer insertions and deleted more nucleotides at VDJ recombination sites, implying thymic rearrangement abnormalities. Because the HLA sub-analyses included only small numbers of individuals, any influence of HLA type on TCRB rearrangement was left unresolved. Naive, central memory and regulatory TCRB repertoires appeared to be more similar among patients than among healthy donors. Shorter templates might have been favored by PCR, but patient and control samples were amplified and corrected together, so both groups would have been affected equally by any skew.

From each donor, a single peripheral blood sample of about 100 mL on average was drawn into heparinised tubes. A BD FACSAria II was used to sort naive, central memory, regulatory and stem cell-like memory CD4+ T cells with a panel that included CD45RO, CCR7, CD25, CD127, CD95 and CD27. A purity above 98% was achieved for all sorted populations. Right away, PBMCs were isolated by Lymphoprep density gradient centrifugation and were stained directly, with no culture step. So that batch effects would be minimized, each experiment stained and sorted samples in pairs, pairing one healthy donor with one patient.

This TCR was recovered from a man younger than 30 with type 1 diabetes. Sequencing was done on a sample of stem cell memory CD4+ T cells from blood. What this sample's cell subset or site label stands for: stem cell-like memory CD4+ T cells. Here the chain combines TRBV6-6 and TRBJ1-5, with no D gene named confidently. The DNA sequence is TGTGCCAGCAGTTCGAAGGGAGGTGGGCAGCCCCAGCATTTT. Its protein reads: CASSSKGGGQPQHF.